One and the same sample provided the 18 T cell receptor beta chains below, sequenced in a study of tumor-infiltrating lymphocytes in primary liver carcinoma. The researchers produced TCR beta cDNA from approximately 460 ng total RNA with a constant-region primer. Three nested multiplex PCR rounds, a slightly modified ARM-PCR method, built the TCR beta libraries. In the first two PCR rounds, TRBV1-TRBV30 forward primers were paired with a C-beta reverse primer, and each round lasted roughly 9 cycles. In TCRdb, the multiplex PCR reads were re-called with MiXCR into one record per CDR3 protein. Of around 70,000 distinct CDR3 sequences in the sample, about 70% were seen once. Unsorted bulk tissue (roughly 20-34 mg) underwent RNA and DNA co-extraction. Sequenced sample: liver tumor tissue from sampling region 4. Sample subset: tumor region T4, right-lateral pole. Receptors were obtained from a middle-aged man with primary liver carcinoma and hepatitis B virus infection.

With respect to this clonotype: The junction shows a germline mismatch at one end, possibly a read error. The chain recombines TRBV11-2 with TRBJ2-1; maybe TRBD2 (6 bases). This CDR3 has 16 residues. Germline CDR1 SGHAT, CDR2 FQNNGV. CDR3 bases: TGTGCCAGTAGCTTGGATATCGTACTAGCCATGGGTGAGCAGCTCTTC. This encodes CASSLDIVLAMGEQLF. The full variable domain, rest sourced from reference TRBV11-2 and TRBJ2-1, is EAGVAQSPRYKIIEKRQSVAFWCNPISGHATLYWYQQILGQGPKLLIQFQNNGVVDDSQLPKDRFSAERLKGVDSTLKIQPAKLEDSAVYLCASSLDIVLAMGEQLFGPGTRLTVL.

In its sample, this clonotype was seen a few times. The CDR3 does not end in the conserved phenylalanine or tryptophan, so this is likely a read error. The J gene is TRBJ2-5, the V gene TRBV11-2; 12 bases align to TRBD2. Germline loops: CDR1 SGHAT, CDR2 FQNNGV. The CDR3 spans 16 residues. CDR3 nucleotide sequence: TGTGTCAGCAGGGGGACTAGCGGGCGCCTGTGGGAGACCCAGTACCTC. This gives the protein CVSRGTSGRLWETQYL.

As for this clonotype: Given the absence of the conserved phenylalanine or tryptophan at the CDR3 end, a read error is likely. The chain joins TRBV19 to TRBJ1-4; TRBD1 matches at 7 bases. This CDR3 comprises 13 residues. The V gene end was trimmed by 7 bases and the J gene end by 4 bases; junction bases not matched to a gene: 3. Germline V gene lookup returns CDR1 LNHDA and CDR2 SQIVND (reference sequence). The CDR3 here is CASKDRDNEKLFL. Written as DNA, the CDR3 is TGTGCCAGTAAAGACAGGGATAATGAAAAACTGTTTCTT.

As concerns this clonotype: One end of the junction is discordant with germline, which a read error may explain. The CDR3 DNA follows: TGTGCCTGGAGCCACCGCAATTCCTGCGGAAACTTC. The encoded protein is CAWSHRNSCGNF. The chain recombines TRBV30 with TRBJ2-7; D ambiguous. Germline CDR1 reads GTSNPN; CDR2 reads SVGIG (reference sequence). This CDR3 is 12 amino acids long.

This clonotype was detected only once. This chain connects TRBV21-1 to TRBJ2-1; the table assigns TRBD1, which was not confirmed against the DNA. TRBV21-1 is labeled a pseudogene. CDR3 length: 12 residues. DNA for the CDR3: TGTGTCCCCCCCCGGGCGGACAATGAGCAGTTCTTC. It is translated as CVPPRADNEQFF.

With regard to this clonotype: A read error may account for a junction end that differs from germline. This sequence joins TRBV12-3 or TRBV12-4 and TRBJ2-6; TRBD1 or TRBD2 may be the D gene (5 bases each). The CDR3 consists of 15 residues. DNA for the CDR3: TGTGCCAACACCCTTACCGGCTCCGGGGCCAACGTCATGACTTTC. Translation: CANTLTGSGANVMTF.

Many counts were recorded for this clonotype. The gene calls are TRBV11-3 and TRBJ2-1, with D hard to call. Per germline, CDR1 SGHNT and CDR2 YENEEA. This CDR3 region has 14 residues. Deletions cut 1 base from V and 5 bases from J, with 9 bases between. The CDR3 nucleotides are TGTGCCAGCAGCTTAGGCGTCTCGAACAATGAGCAGTTCTTC. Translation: CASSLGVSNNEQFF.

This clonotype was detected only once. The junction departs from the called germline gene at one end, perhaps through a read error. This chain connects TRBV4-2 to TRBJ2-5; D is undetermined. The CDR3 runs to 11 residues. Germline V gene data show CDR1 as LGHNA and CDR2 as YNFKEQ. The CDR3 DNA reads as TGTGCCAACAGCCAAGAAGAGACCCAGTATTTC. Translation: CANSQEETQYF.

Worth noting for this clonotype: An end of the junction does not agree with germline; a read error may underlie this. The CDR3 DNA reads as TGTGTCAGCAGCCTGGAGCAGAGGGTGGTCGAGCAGTACTTC. This gives the protein CVSSLEQRVVEQYF. The gene calls are TRBV6-5 and TRBJ2-7; D is perhaps TRBD2 (5 bases). Per germline, CDR1 MNHEY and CDR2 SVGAGI. This CDR3 has 14 amino acids.

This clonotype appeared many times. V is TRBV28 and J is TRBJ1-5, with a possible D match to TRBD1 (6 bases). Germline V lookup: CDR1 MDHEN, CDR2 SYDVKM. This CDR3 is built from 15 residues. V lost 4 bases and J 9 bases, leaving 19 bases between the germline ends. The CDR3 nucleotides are TGTGCCAGCAGTTCCCCTCGGACAGCGATCGGGCCCCAGCATTTT. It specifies CASSSPRTAIGPQHF.

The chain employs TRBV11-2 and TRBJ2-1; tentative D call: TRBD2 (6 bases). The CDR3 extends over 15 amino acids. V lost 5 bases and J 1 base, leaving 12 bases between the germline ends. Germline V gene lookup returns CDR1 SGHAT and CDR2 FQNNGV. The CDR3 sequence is CASSAEGKSYNEQFF. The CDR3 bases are TGTGCCAGCAGCGCGGAGGGCAAGTCCTACAATGAGCAGTTCTTC.

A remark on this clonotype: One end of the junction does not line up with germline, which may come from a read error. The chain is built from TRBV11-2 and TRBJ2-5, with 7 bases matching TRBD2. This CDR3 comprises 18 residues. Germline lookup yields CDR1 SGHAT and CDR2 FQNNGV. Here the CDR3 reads CVSSLGPPGLAVGEIQYF. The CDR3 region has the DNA TGTGTCAGCAGCTTAGGACCGCCTGGGCTAGCGGTAGGTGAGATCCAGTACTTC.

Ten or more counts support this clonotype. CDR3 residues: CAISGPTGYNEQFF. The CDR3 DNA is TGTGCCATCAGTGGTCCGACAGGCTACAATGAGCAGTTCTTC. The chain has TRBV10-3 and TRBJ2-1; a possible D gene is TRBD1 (6 bases). Germline V gene sequence: CDR1 ENHRY, CDR2 SYGVKD. Trimming pared 4 bases from V and 3 bases from J, leaving 10 bases between. CDR3 length: 14 amino acids.

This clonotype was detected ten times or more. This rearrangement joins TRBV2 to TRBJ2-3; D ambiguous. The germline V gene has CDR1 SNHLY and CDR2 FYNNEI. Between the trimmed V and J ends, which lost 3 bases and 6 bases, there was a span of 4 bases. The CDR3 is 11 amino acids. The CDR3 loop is CASSDEDTQYF. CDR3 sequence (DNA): TGTGCCAGCAGTGATGAGGATACGCAGTATTTT.

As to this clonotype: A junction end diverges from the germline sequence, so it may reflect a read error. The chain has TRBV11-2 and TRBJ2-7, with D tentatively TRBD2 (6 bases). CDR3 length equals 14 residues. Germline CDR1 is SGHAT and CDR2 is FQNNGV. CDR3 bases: TGTGCCAGCAGTTCAGCGGGCTCTGGGAATGAGCGGTACTTC. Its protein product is CASSSAGSGNERYF.

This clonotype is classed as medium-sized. The DNA of the CDR3 is TGTGCCAGCAGCTCGCGACTAGCGGGAGTGGAAGAGCAGTTCTTC. Its protein is CASSSRLAGVEEQFF. This chain links TRBV11-2 with TRBJ2-1, with 12 bases aligning to TRBD2. V gave up 4 bases and J gave up 10 bases; unmatched junction bases: 8. Germline V gene sequence: CDR1 SGHAT, CDR2 FQNNGV. The CDR3 is made up of 15 amino acids.

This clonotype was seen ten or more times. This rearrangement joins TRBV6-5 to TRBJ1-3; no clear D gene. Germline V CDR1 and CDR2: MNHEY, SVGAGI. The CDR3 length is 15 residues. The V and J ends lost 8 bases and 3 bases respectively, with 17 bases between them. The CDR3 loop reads CASAVLGGGGNTIYF. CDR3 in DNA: TGTGCCAGCGCGGTTTTGGGTGGCGGTGGAAACACCATATATTTT.

In nucleotides, the CDR3 is TGCAGTGCTAGAGATGGGTTACAAGAGACCCAGTACTTC. Residues: CSARDGLQETQYF. The chain links TRBV20-1 to TRBJ2-5; D not certain. Trimming shortened V by 0 bases and J by 2 bases, and 7 bases separated the two germline ends. The CDR3 sequence is 13 residues long. CDR1 DFQATT and CDR2 SNEGSKA come from the germline V gene (reference sequence).